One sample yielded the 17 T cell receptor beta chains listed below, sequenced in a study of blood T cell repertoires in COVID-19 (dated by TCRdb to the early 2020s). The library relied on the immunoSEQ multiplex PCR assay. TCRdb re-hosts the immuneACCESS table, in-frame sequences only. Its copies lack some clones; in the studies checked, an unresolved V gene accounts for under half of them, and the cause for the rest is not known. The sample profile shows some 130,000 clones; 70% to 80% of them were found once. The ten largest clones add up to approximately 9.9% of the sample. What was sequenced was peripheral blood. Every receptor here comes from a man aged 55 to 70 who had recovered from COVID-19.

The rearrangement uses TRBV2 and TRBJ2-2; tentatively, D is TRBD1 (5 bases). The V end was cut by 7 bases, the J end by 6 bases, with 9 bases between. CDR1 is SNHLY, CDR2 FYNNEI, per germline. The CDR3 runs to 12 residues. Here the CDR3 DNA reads TGTGCCAGCACCCAGGGTGCCGGGGAGCTGTTTTTT. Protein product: CASTQGAGELFF.

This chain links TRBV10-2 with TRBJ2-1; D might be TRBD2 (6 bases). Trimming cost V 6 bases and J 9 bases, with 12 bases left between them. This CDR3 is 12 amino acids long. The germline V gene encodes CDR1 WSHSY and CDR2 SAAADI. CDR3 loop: CASRWRGSEQFF. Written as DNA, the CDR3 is TGCGCCAGCAGATGGAGGGGATCTGAGCAGTTCTTC.

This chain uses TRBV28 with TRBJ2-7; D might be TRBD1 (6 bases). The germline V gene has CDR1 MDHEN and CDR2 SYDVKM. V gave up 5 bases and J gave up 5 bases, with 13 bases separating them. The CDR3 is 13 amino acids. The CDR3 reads CASSPPDRNEQYF. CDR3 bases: TGTGCCAGCAGTCCCCCAGACAGGAACGAGCAGTACTTC.

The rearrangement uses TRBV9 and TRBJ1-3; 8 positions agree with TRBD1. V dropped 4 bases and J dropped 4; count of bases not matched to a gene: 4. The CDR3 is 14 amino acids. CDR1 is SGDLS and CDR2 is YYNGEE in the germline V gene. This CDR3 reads CASSPRDRGNTIYF. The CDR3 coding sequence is TGTGCCAGCAGCCCCCGGGACAGGGGAAACACCATATATTTT.

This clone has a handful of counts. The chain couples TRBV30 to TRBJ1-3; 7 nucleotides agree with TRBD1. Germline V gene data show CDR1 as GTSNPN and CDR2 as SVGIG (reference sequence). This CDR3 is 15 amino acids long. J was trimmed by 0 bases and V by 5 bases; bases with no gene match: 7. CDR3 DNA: TGTGCCTGGGACACAGGGGTGAGCTCTGGAAACACCATATATTTT. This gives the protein CAWDTGVSSGNTIYF.

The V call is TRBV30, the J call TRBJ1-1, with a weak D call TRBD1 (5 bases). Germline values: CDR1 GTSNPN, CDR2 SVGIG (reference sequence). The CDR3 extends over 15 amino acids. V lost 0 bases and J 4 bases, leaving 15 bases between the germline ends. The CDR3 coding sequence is TGTGCCTGGAGTGTAGAGGTCATCACAGGCACTGAAGCTTTCTTT. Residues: CAWSVEVITGTEAFF.

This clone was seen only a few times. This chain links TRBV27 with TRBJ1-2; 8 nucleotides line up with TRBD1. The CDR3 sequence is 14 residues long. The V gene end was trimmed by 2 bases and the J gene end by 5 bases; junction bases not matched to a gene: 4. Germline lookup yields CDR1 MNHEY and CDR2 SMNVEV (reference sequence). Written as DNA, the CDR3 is TGTGCCAGCAGTTTAGGACAGGGATTTTATGGCTACACCTTC. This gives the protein CASSLGQGFYGYTF.

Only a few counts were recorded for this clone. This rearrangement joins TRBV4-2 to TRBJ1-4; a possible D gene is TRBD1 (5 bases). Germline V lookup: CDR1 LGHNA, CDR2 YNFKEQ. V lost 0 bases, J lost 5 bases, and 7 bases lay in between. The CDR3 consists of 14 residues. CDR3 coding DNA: TGTGCCAGCAGCCAAGATCCAGGGAATGAAAAACTGTTTTTT. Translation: CASSQDPGNEKLFF.

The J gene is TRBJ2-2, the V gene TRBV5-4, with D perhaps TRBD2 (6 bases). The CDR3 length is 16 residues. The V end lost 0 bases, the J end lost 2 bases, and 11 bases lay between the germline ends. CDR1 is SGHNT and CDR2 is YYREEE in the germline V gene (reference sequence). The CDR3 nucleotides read TGTGCCAGCAGCTTGGCTGCGGGAATTAACACCGGGGAGCTGTTTTTT. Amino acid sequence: CASSLAAGINTGELFF.

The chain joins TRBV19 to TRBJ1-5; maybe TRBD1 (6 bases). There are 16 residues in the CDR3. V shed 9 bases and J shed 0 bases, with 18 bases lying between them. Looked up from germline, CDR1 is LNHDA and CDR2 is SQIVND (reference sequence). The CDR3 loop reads CARRGREGDSNQPQHF. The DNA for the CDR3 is TGTGCCAGAAGGGGCAGGGAGGGGGATAGCAATCAGCCCCAGCATTTT.

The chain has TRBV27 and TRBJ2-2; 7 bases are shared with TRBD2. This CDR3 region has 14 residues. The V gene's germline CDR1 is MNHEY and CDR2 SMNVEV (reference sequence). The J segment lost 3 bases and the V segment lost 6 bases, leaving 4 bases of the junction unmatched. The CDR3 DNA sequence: TGTGCCAGCAGCGCAGCGGGATACACCGGGGAGCTGTTTTTT. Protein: CASSAAGYTGELFF.

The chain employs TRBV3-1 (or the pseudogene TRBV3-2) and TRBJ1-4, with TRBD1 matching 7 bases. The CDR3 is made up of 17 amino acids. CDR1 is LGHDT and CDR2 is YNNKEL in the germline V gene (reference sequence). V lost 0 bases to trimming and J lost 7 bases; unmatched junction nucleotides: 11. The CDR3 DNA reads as TGTGCCAGCAGCCAAGATCGTACCCATCGACAGGGTGAAAAACTGTTTTTT. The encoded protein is CASSQDRTHRQGEKLFF.

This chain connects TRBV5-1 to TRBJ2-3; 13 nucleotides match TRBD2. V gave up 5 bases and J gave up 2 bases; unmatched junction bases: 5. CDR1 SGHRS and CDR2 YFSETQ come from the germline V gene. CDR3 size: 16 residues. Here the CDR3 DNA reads TGCGCCAGCAGTCAGACTAGCGGGAGGCCCACAGATACGCAGTATTTT. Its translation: CASSQTSGRPTDTQYF.

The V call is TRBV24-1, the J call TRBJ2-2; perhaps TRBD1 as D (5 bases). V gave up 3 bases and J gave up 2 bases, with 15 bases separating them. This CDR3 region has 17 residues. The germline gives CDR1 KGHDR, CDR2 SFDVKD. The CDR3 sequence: CATSDPRARRNTGELFF. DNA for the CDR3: TGTGCCACCAGTGATCCCAGGGCTCGTCGAAACACCGGGGAGCTGTTTTTT.

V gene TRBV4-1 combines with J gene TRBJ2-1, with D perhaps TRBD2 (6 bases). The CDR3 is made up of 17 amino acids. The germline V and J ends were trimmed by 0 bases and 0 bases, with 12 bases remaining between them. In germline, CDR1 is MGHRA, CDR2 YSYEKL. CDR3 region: CASSQEWLAHSYNEQFF. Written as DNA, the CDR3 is TGCGCCAGCAGCCAAGAATGGCTAGCGCACTCCTACAATGAGCAGTTCTTC.

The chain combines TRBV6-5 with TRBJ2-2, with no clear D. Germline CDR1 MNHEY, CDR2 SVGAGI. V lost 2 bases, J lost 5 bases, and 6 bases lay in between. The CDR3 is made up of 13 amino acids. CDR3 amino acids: CASSYTTTGELFF. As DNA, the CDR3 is TGTGCCAGCAGTTACACCACTACCGGGGAGCTGTTTTTT.

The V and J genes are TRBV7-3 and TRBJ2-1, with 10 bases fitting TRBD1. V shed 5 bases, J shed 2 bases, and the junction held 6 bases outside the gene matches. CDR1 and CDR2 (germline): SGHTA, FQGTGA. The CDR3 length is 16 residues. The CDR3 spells CASSLTGQGAYNEQFF. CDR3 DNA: TGTGCCAGCAGCCTTACCGGACAGGGGGCCTACAATGAGCAGTTCTTC.